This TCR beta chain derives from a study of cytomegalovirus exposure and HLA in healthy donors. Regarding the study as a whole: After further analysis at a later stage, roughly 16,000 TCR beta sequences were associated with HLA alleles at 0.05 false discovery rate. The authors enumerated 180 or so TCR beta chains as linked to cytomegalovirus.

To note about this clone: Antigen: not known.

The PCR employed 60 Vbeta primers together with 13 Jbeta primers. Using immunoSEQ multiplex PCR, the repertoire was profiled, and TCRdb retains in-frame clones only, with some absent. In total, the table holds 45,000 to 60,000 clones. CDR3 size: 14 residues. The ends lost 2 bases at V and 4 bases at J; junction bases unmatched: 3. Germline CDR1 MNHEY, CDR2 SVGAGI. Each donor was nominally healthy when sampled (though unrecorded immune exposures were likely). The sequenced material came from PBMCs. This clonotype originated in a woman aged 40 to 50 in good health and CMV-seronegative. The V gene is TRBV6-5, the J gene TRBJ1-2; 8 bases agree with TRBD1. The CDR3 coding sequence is TGTGCCAGCAGTTACGGACAGGGATCCTATGGCTACACCTTC. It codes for CASSYGQGSYGYTF.